This TCR beta chain was captured in a study of vaccination and CD4 T cells after COVID-19. Study outcomes and limitations: Post-vaccination reactive clonotypes (median approximately 38) did not differ significantly from post-infection (approximately 23).

Comments on this clonotype: Its target is unknown.

Sequence data for DNA of cultured CD4+ T cells were generated by the Oncomine TCR Beta short-read assay. TCRdb used MiXCR to reprocess the PCR reads, holding one entry per CDR3 protein. This sample has roughly 18,000 distinct CDR3 sequences, with approximately 58% found just once. Treatment described: roughly 10-day PBMC culture with coronavirus spike peptide pools or control peptides (ViraFEST assay). Per germline, CDR1 MNHNS and CDR2 SASEGT. Trimming pared 7 bases from V and 1 base from J, leaving 16 bases between. The CDR3 contains 15 residues. The specimen sequenced was CD4+ T cells from blood, cultured in vitro. This clonotype was obtained from a human donor who had recovered from COVID-19. The chain links TRBV6-1 to TRBJ1-1; D may be TRBD1 (6 bases). For the CDR3, the DNA is TGTGCCAGCATAGGTCGACAGGAAGGGAACACTGAAGCTTTCTTT. Its protein is CASIGRQEGNTEAFF.